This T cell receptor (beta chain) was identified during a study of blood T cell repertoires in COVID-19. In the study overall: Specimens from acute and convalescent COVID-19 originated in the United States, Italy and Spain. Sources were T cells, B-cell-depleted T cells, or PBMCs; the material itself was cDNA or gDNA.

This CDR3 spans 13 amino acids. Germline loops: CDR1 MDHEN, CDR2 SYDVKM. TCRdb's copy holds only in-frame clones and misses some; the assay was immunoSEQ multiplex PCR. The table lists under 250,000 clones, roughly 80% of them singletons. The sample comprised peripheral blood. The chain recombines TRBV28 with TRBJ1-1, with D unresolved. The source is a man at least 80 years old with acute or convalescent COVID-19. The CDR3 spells CALGGMVNTEAFF. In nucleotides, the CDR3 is TGTGCTCTTGGCGGGATGGTAAACACTGAAGCTTTCTTT.